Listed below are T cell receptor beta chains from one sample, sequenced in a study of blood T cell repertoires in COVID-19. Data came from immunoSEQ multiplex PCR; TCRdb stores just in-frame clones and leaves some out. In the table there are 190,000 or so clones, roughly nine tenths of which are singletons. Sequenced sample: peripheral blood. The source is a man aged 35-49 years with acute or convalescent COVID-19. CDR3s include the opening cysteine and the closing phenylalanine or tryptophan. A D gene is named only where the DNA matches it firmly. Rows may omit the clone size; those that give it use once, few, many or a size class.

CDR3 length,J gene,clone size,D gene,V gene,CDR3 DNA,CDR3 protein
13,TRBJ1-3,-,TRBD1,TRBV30,TGTGCCTGGGGGACAGGGACTGGAAACACCATATATTTT,CAWGTGTGNTIYF
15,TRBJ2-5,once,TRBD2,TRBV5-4,TGTGCCAGCAGCTTGGGGCTAGCGGGACAAGAGACCCAGTACTTC,CASSLGLAGQETQYF
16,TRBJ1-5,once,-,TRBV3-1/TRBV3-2,TGTGCCAGCAGCCAAGAAGGGCCGGGGCGGGGTCAGCCCCAGCATTTT,CASSQEGPGRGQPQHF
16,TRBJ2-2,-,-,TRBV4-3,TGCGCCAGCAGCCAAGGACAGTTCGCGAACACCGGGGAGCTGTTTTTT,CASSQGQFANTGELFF
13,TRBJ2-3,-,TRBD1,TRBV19,TGTGCCAGTAGTACCCGGACAGGGGATACGCAGTATTTT,CASSTRTGDTQYF
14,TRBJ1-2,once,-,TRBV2,TGTGCCAGCAGCCGGGGACTGGGGCTGGATGGCTACACCTTC,CASSRGLGLDGYTF
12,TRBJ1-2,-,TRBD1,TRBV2,TGTGCCAGCAGGGGACAGCCTTATGGCTACACCTTC,CASRGQPYGYTF
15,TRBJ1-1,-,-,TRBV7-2,TGTGCCAGCAGCCTGGTCCCGGAGATGAACACTGAAGCTTTCTTT,CASSLVPEMNTEAFF
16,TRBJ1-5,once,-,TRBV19,TGTGCCGGGTCGCCCCGAACGGGACTTAAAAAACAGCCCCAGCATTTT,CAGSPRTGLKKQPQHF
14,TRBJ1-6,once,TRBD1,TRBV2,TGTGCCAGCAGGCAGGACAGGGTCAATTCACCCCTCCACTTT,CASRQDRVNSPLHF
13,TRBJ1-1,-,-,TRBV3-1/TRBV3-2,TGTGCCAGCAGCCAAGATCATGTCACTGAAGCTTTCTTT,CASSQDHVTEAFF
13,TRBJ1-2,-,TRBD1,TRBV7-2,TGTGCCAGCAGCTCAAGACAGGGCGGTGGCTACACCTTC,CASSSRQGGGYTF
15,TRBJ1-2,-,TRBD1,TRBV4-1,TGCGCCAGCAGCCAACCGGGACAGGGGGCTTCTGGCTACACCTTC,CASSQPGQGASGYTF
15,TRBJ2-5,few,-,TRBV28,TGTGCCCATGGTCGGGGGTTTGTTTCTCAAGAGACCCAGTACTTC,CAHGRGFVSQETQYF
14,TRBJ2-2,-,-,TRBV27,TGTGCCAGCAGCCCGGGGTTAATGGCCGGGGAGCTGTTTTTT,CASSPGLMAGELFF
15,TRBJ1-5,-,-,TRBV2,TGTGCCAGCAGTGAACAGTCGTGGGAGTATCAGCCCCAGCATTTT,CASSEQSWEYQPQHF
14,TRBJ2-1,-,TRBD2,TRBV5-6,TGTGCCAGCAGCTTACCGGCGGGGGGGCCTGAGCAGTTCTTC,CASSLPAGGPEQFF
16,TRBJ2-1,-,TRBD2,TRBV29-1,TGCAGCGTTCCCCCGCGGGTAGCGGGGGGGCCAGGTGAGCAGTTCTTC,CSVPPRVAGGPGEQFF
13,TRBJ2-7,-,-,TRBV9,TGTGCCAGCAGCGTAGGTCCTCGGGGCGAGCAGTACTTC,CASSVGPRGEQYF
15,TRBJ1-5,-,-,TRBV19,TGTGCCAGTAGTATGTCACAGGGTCACAATCAGCCCCAGCATTTT,CASSMSQGHNQPQHF
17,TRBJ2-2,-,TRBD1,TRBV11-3,TGTGCCAGCAGCCTAGGCCTGGGACAGGGGGCTTCCGGGGAGCTGTTTTTT,CASSLGLGQGASGELFF
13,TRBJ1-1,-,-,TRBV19,TGTGCCAGTAGTATTGGGGGGGTGACTGAAGCTTTCTTT,CASSIGGVTEAFF
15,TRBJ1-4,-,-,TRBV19,TGTGCCACCGCGGGACGGCTTGCAACTAATGAAAAACTGTTTTTT,CATAGRLATNEKLFF
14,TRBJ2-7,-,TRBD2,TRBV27,TGTGCCAGCAGTCCCAGACTAGCGGGGAACGAGCAGTACTTC,CASSPRLAGNEQYF
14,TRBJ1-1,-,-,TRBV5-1,TGCGCCAGCAGCCTGAGTCCGACGGGAACTGAAGCTTTCTTT,CASSLSPTGTEAFF
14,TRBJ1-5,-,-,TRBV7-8,TGTGCCAGCAGCTCAGGGCACCTTAATCAGCCCCAGCATTTT,CASSSGHLNQPQHF
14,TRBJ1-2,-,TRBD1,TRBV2,TGTGCCAGCAACAGGGGAGGACAGGGAAATGGCTACACCTTC,CASNRGGQGNGYTF
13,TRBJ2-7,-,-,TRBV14,TGTGCCAGCAGCCAAGAAGGGCGGGGAGGTCGGTACTTC,CASSQEGRGGRYF
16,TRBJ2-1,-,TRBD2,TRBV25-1,TGTGCCAGCAGTGAACTGGGGCGGGGGGGCAGGAATGAGCAGTTCTTC,CASSELGRGGRNEQFF
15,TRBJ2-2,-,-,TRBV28,TGTGCCAGCAGCCCCCCCGCGGTTGGCACCGGGGAGCTGTTTTTT,CASSPPAVGTGELFF
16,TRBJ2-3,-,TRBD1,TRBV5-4,TGTGCCAGCAGCCAACCGGGACAGGGGGCCACAGATACGCAGTATTTT,CASSQPGQGATDTQYF
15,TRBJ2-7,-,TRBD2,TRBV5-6,TGTGCCAGCAGCTTGGGTGGGACTAGCAGCTACGAGCAGTACTTC,CASSLGGTSSYEQYF
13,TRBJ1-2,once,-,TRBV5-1,TGCGCCAGCAGCCCAATCGGAGAATATGGCTACACCTTC,CASSPIGEYGYTF
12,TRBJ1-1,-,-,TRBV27,TGTGCCAGCAGTTCCCAGGGGTCTGAAGCTTTCTTT,CASSSQGSEAFF
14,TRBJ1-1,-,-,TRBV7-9,TGTGCCAGCAGCTTAGCTCAGGGGATTACTGAAGCTTTCTTT,CASSLAQGITEAFF
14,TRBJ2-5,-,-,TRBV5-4,TGTGCCAGCAGTCCCCACCAGGGGTTCGAGACCCAGTACTTC,CASSPHQGFETQYF
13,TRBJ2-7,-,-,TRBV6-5,TGTGCCAGCAGCTCCCCCGGGATTAGCGAGCAGTACTTC,CASSSPGISEQYF
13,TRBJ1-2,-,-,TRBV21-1,TGTGCCAGCAGCAAAGAACGGAGATATGGCTACACCTTC,CASSKERRYGYTF
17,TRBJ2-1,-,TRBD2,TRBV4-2,TGTGCCAGCAGCCAGGGACTAGCGGGGGGGCCCGGGCATGAGCAGTTCTTC,CASSQGLAGGPGHEQFF
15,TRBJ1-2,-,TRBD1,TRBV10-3,TGTGCCATCAGTGAGTCGACAGGGGTAAACTATGGCTACACCTTC,CAISESTGVNYGYTF
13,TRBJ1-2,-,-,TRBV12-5,TGTGCTAGTGGTTCCGGGGTTAACTATGGCTACACCTTC,CASGSGVNYGYTF
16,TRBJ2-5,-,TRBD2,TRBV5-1,TGCGCCAGCAGCTTAAACCGGGCGGGGGGCCAAGAGACCCAGTACTTC,CASSLNRAGGQETQYF
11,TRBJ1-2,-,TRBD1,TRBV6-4,TGTGCCAGCAGGGGACAGAATGGCTACACCTTC,CASRGQNGYTF
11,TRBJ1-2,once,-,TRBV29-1,TGCAGCGTTGAGAGGGTGCAGGGCTACACCTTC,CSVERVQGYTF
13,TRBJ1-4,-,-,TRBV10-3,TGTGCCATCAGTACCAGGGATAATGAAAAACTGTTTTTT,CAISTRDNEKLFF
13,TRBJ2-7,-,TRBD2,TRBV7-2,TGTGCCAGCAGCGCCGGACTAGCCTACGAGCAGTACTTC,CASSAGLAYEQYF